The present T cell receptor (beta chain) was sequenced within a study of CD8 T cells in ankylosing spondylitis. Findings and limits, study-wide: Previous work reported some of these motif variants in the synovial fluid and blood of reactive arthritis. From matched ankylosing spondylitis synovial fluid, disease-linked clones were reportedly recovered at significantly enriched levels.

This CDR3 has 15 amino acids. The V gene's germline CDR1 is LGHDT and CDR2 YNNKEL (reference sequence). Trimming pared 1 base from V and 2 bases from J, leaving 9 bases between. Via MiXCR, TCRdb re-called the 5' RACE reads, giving one row per CDR3 protein. The sample carries fewer than 200,000 distinct CDR3 sequences, approximately 9% recorded once. This clonotype was seen many times. Its antigen is unknown. V usage is TRBV3-1 and J usage is TRBJ1-5, with D uncertain. This TCR came from a female donor with ankylosing spondylitis or in good health (not recorded which). Sequencing was carried out using blood, either unsorted or a sorted T cell fraction (not recorded which). Written as DNA, the CDR3 is TGTGCCAGCAGCCAAGCCGGCGATGGCAATCAGCCCCAGCATTTT. Its protein product is CASSQAGDGNQPQHF. The variable domain in full, with the rest retrieved from reference TRBV3-1 and TRBJ1-5, is DTAVSQTPKYLVTQMGNDKSIKCEQNLGHDTMYWYKQDSKKFLKIMFSYNNKELIINETVPNRFSPKSPDKAHLNLHINSLELGDSAVYFCASSQAGDGNQPQHFGDGTRLSIL.